This is a list of T cell receptor beta chains from one sample in a study of T cell responses to AZD1222 COVID-19 vaccine. This table comes from immunoSEQ multiplex PCR, and its TCRdb copy is limited to in-frame clones, with some not included. The data show about 100,000 clones, with about 93% seen just once and roughly 2% held by the top ten. Sample: peripheral blood, taken on day 0 of AZD1222 vaccination. All receptors come from an adult in good health. The CDR3 runs from the conserved cysteine through the conserved F or W. The size field is filled for only some rows; it gives once, few, many or a size class.

TRBV25-1	.	CASSEGKGGRNTIYF
TRBV12-5	.	CASGPGYYEQYF
TRBV29-1	.	CSVETGGSYEQYF
TRBV9	.	CASSPQPGPYTDTQYF
TRBV19	.	CASSAVQGRDYGYTF
TRBV2	.	CASSLTPVGQFF
TRBV29-1	.	CSVPSSGELFF
TRBV7-7	few	CASSLWTGNYNEQFF
TRBV5-1	few	CASSSTGGAYEQYF
TRBV27	.	CASSFLKLRSLNTEAFF
TRBV6-6	.	CASSYGGTEAFF
TRBV6-5	.	CASSYRGSYEQYF
TRBV10-3	once	CAIRGSANQPQHF
TRBV19	.	CASTSGTGELFF
TRBV25-1	.	CASSGPGTAEETQYF
TRBV11-3	.	CASSLPPTLLYGTDTQYF
TRBV30	.	CAWSSGGHEQYF
TRBV14	.	CASSQADREYEQYF
TRBV6-4	.	CASSVDRGGANVLTF
TRBV2	once	CASSDLGIYEQYF
TRBV2	.	CASIRGLTNEKLFF
TRBV30	.	CAWSLSLRREQFF
TRBV11-1	once	CASSLPGLKETQYF
TRBV9	.	CASSVVAGVEQYF
TRBV6-2/TRBV6-3	.	CASSYAGNYGYTF
TRBV7-6	.	CASSLAPGTGFYGYTF
TRBV18	.	CASSLQGSTEAFF
TRBV3-1/TRBV3-2	.	CASSQVTGTEAFF
TRBV6-1	.	CASSLLTENTEAFF
TRBV19	once	CASSIEGRGNTEAFF
TRBV7-3	once	CASSPGTGYGYTF
TRBV4-3	.	CASSQSQGFSYEQYF
TRBV11-3	.	CASSLHTDTQYF
TRBV28	.	CASSFQTDTQYF
TRBV7-9	.	CASRHTGLRKISGANVLTF
TRBV6-1	once	CASSELRTGGPYGYTF
TRBV5-1	.	CASTPLSRDTEAFF
TRBV19	.	CASSPVGGSNQPQHF
TRBV6-2/TRBV6-3	once	CASSYYADTGELFF
TRBV2	.	CASRERRLAGGTDTQYF
TRBV28	.	CASSLSDFGQGGNTIYF
TRBV4-3	.	CASSQDAQQFSGNTIYF
TRBV3-1/TRBV3-2	.	CASSQDLVREQFF
TRBV7-2	.	CASSPQSGGIQGELFF
TRBV6-2/TRBV6-3	.	CASSYSTRGYGGANVLTF
TRBV12-3/TRBV12-4	.	CASSFSETEAFF
TRBV4-3	.	CASSQGTGDTDTQYF
TRBV5-6	.	CASSFGTGSHNSPLHF
TRBV27	.	CASSSNTRQGLIMNTEAFF
TRBV28	few	CASSSPMLQASYGYTF
TRBV9	.	CASSPISQGFEQYF
TRBV7-9	.	CASQASSQYF
TRBV5-4	.	CASSLGLAGGPTSTDTQYF
TRBV2	once	CASSAGPGVNYGYTF